This T cell receptor (beta chain) was documented in a study of molecular identifiers for immune sequencing clone quantification. Regarding the study as a whole: For effector cells, clones above 20 RNA copies held over 98% of molecules; for naive cells, under 1%.

Note on this clonotype: The antigen is unknown.

TCR libraries were built in bulk with a published protocol and specific TCR primers. One entry per CDR3 protein, called by TCRdb with MiXCR from the PCR reads. The repertoire consists of some 580,000 distinct CDR3 sequences, with about 25% occurring once and the leading ten covering 0.7% to 0.95%. The germline V gene has CDR1 SNHLY and CDR2 FYNNEI. The V end lost 0 bases, the J end lost 7 bases, and 4 bases lay between the germline ends. The CDR3 totals 12 residues. The sequence came from a human donor in good health. Some libraries in this study had Jurkat cell RNA spiked in. J is TRBJ2-1 and V is TRBV2; no clear D. The sequenced sample consisted of naive CD8+ T cells from blood, with Jurkat cell RNA spiked in. This sample's subset: FACS-sorted CD8+CD4-CCR7+CD45RA+ naive T cells. In DNA form, the CDR3 reads TGTGCCAGCAGTGAAGCGAGAAATGAGCAGTTCTTC. Translated, it gives CASSEARNEQFF.